The 14 T cell receptor beta chains below all came from one sample that was sequenced in a study of T cells in Graves' hyperthyroidism and ophthalmopathy. It was RNA transcripts that yielded the amplified TCR beta CDR3 regions. HTBI primers were used for first-round RT-PCR of the TCR CDR3. TCRdb re-derived calls from the multiplex PCR reads in MiXCR, one entry per CDR3 protein. The sample contains 500,000 to 550,000 distinct CDR3 sequences, 15% to 20% of which appear only once. The sequenced sample was blood. The source of these receptors is a man aged 35-49 years with Graves' ophthalmopathy.

The sample holds a few counts of this clonotype. The rearrangement joins TRBV9 to TRBJ1-1, with D hard to call. The length of the CDR3 is 14 residues. V lost 1 base and J 0 bases, leaving 7 bases between the germline ends. CDR1 and CDR2 from the germline V gene are SGDLS and YYNGEE. Written as DNA, the CDR3 is TGTGCCAGCAGCGTAATGGGAGTGAACACTGAAGCTTTCTTT. Its translation: CASSVMGVNTEAFF.

This clonotype came up many times. The rearrangement joins TRBV6-1 to TRBJ2-7; 10 bases match TRBD2. Trimming took 1 base from V and 5 from J; bases not matched to a gene: 8. The CDR3 consists of 16 residues. Germline CDR1 reads MNHNS; CDR2 reads SASEGT. The CDR3 loop reads CASSEGSGGALDEQYF. The CDR3 nucleotides read TGTGCCAGCAGTGAAGGCAGCGGGGGGGCCTTGGACGAGCAGTACTTC.

In this sample, this clonotype turned up a few times. This rearrangement joins TRBV30 to TRBJ1-6; the D is unclear. Trimming took 0 bases from V and 0 from J, leaving 6 bases between them. The germline gives CDR1 GTSNPN, CDR2 SVGIG (reference sequence). The CDR3 is 15 amino acids. The DNA of the CDR3 is TGTGCCTGGAGTGTAGGTCGCTCCTATAATTCACCCCTCCACTTT. Its protein product is CAWSVGRSYNSPLHF.

This clonotype was detected once. The chain employs TRBV20-1 and TRBJ2-3; D gene unclear. The CDR3 runs 14 residues. V was trimmed by 5 bases and J by 0 bases, leaving 12 bases between them. The germline CDR1 and CDR2 sequences are DFQATT and SNEGSKA (reference sequence). The CDR3 nucleotides read TGCAGTGCTGAGACTCCTTCAAGCACAGATACGCAGTATTTT. This translates into CSAETPSSTDTQYF.

The gene calls are TRBV11-2 and TRBJ2-3; D perhaps matches TRBD1 (7 bases). There are 14 residues in the CDR3. Trimming removed 1 base at V and 11 bases at J, with 16 bases between. Germline loops: CDR1 SGHAT, CDR2 FQNNGV. CDR3 nucleotide sequence: TGTGCCAGCAGCTTAGTACGTCAGGGGGGAGGGCAGTATTTT. Its protein product is CASSLVRQGGGQYF.

This sequence joins TRBV5-1 and TRBJ2-1; D gene ambiguous. The CDR3 spans 16 residues. With 0 bases removed from V and 4 bases from J, the gap between germline ends came to 14 bases. The V gene's germline CDR1 is SGHRS and CDR2 YFSETQ. CDR3 sequence: CASSLANTATYNEQFF. The CDR3 region has the DNA TGCGCCAGCAGCTTGGCCAACACAGCTACGTACAATGAGCAGTTCTTC.

The chain joins TRBV9 to TRBJ1-2, with TRBD1 matching 7 bases. After removal of 3 bases from V and 2 bases from J, the junction contained 13 bases not matched to a gene. Per germline, CDR1 SGDLS and CDR2 YYNGEE. The CDR3 runs 17 residues. CDR3 sequence reads: CASSAQDRFVWNYGYTF. DNA of the CDR3: TGTGCCAGCAGCGCCCAGGACAGGTTCGTGTGGAACTATGGCTACACCTTC.

This clonotype was detected many times. The CDR3 nucleotides read TGTGCCAGCAGCTTCCCGGTGGGTGAGCAGTTCTTC. Its translation is CASSFPVGEQFF. V gene TRBV7-2 combines with J gene TRBJ2-1; D not certain. CDR3 length: 12 amino acids. Trimming removed 3 bases from V and 9 bases from J, with 9 bases in between. CDR1 and CDR2 (germline): SGHTA, FQGNSA.

This clonotype was seen repeatedly, ten times or more. This chain links TRBV2 with TRBJ2-5, with unresolved D. V was cut by 4 bases and J by 5 bases, with 14 bases left in between. Germline V lookup: CDR1 SNHLY, CDR2 FYNNEI. The CDR3 sequence is 14 residues long. Written as DNA, the CDR3 is TGTGCCAGCAGTGGGGGTATAGCAAGGGAGACCCAGTACTTC. Amino acid sequence: CASSGGIARETQYF.

This clonotype was observed many times. The chain has TRBV11-2 and TRBJ2-5; 9 bases agree with TRBD2. CDR1 and CDR2 from the germline V gene are SGHAT and FQNNGV. CDR3 size: 15 residues. J lost 3 bases, V lost 5 bases, and 7 bases had no gene match. As DNA, the CDR3 is TGTGCCAGCAGCCTCTACCCTAGCGGGGAAGAGACCCAGTACTTC. This gives the protein CASSLYPSGEETQYF. The complete variable domain, with remaining parts taken from reference TRBV11-2 and TRBJ2-5, reads EAGVAQSPRYKIIEKRQSVAFWCNPISGHATLYWYQQILGQGPKLLIQFQNNGVVDDSQLPKDRFSAERLKGVDSTLKIQPAKLEDSAVYLCASSLYPSGEETQYFGPGTRLLVL.

The table lists this clonotype with many counts. The rearrangement joins TRBV2 to TRBJ2-3; D gene unclear. CDR3 size: 15 residues. The V gene's germline CDR1 is SNHLY and CDR2 FYNNEI. Trimming pared 6 bases from V and 0 bases from J, leaving 13 bases between. CDR3 DNA: TGTGCCAGCAGACCCACATCGGTTAGCACAGATACGCAGTATTTT. Amino acid sequence: CASRPTSVSTDTQYF.

This clonotype has at least ten counts. The chain combines TRBV7-2 with TRBJ2-5, with D unclear. CDR3 length equals 14 residues. The V gene's germline CDR1 is SGHTA and CDR2 FQGNSA. V dropped 1 base and J dropped 5 bases, with 11 bases sitting between them. CDR3 amino acids: CASSLEPAGETQYF. As DNA, the CDR3 is TGTGCCAGCAGCTTAGAACCGGCCGGGGAGACCCAGTACTTC.

There are a few counts of this clonotype. This chain uses TRBV7-9 with TRBJ2-7; tentatively, D is TRBD2 (6 bases). V was trimmed by 5 bases and J by 2 bases, leaving 13 bases between them. CDR3 length: 14 residues. Germline lookup yields CDR1 SEHNR and CDR2 FQNEAQ (reference sequence). The CDR3 DNA sequence: TGTGCCAGCAGCGGCGGGATGGGACCCTACGAGCAGTACTTC. Amino acid sequence: CASSGGMGPYEQYF.

The sample holds a few counts of this clonotype. The V and J genes are TRBV10-3 and TRBJ1-2; D remains ambiguous. With 2 bases removed from V and 5 bases from J, the gap between germline ends came to 15 bases. This CDR3 region has 15 residues. The V gene's germline CDR1 is ENHRY and CDR2 SYGVKD. CDR3 in DNA: TGTGCCATCAGTGAGCCCGGGATTCACGGGTATGGCTACACCTTC. Protein product: CAISEPGIHGYGYTF.